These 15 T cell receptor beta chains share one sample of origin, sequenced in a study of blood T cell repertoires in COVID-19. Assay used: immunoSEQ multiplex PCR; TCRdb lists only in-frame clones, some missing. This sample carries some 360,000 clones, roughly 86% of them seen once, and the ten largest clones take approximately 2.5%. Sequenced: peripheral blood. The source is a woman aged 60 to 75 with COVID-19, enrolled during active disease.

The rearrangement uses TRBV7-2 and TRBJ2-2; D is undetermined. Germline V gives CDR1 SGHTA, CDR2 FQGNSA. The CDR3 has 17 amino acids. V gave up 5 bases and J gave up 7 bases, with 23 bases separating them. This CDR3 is CASSEAPGSTLVGELFF. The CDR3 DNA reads TGTGCCAGCAGCGAGGCACCCGGGTCCACTCTGGTCGGGGAGCTGTTTTTT.

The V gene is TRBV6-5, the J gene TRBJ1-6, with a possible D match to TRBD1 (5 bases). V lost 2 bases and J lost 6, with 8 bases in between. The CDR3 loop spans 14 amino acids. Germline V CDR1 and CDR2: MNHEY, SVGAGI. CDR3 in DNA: TGTGCCAGCAGTTACGGGAGGGGTAATTCACCCCTCCACTTT. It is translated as CASSYGRGNSPLHF.

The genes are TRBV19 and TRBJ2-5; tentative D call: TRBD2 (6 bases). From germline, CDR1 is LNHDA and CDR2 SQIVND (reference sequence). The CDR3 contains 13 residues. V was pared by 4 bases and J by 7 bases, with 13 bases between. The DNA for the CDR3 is TGTGCCAGTAGTAGGACGCAGGAGGGGACCCAGTACTTC. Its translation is CASSRTQEGTQYF.

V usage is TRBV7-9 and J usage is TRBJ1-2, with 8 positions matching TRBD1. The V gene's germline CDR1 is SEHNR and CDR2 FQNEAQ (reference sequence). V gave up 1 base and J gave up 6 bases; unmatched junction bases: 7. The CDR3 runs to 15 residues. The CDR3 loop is CASSLDGTGGDGYTF. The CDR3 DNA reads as TGTGCCAGCAGCTTAGATGGGACAGGAGGCGATGGCTACACCTTC.

For the CDR3, the DNA is TGCGCCAGCAGCCAAGATTATGTGAGCGTCAAGGCCGGGGAGCTGTTTTTT. Its translation: CASSQDYVSVKAGELFF. This rearrangement joins TRBV4-1 to TRBJ2-2; D gene ambiguous. The germline CDR1 and CDR2 sequences are MGHRA and YSYEKL. This CDR3 is built from 17 residues. Trimming removed 0 bases at V and 6 bases at J, with 17 bases between.

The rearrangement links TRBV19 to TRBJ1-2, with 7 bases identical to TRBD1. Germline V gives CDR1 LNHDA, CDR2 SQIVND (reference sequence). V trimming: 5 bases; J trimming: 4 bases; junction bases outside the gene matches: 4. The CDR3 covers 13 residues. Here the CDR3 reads CASSLGTVYGYTF. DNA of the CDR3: TGTGCCAGTAGTTTAGGGACAGTCTATGGCTACACCTTC.

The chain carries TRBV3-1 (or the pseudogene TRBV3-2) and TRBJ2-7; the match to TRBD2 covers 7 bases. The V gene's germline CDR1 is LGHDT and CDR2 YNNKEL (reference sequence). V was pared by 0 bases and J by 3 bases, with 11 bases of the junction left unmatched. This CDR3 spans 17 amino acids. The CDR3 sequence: CASSQEGGRGVHYEQYF. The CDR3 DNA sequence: TGTGCCAGCAGCCAAGAAGGTGGCCGGGGGGTTCACTACGAGCAGTACTTC.

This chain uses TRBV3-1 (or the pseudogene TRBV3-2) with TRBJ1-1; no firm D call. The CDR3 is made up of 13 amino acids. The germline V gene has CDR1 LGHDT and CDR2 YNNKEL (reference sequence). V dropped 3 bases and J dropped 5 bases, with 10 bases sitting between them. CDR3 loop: CASSHRGGTEAFF. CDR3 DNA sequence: TGTGCCAGCAGCCATCGCGGTGGGACTGAAGCTTTCTTT.

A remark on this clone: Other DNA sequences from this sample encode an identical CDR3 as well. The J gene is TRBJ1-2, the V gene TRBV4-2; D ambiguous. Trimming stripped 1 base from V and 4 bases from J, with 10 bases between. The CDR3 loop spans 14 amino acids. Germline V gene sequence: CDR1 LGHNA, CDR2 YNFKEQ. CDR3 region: CASSQGGGGYGYTF. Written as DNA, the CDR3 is TGTGCCAGCAGCCAAGGAGGTGGCGGCTATGGCTACACCTTC.

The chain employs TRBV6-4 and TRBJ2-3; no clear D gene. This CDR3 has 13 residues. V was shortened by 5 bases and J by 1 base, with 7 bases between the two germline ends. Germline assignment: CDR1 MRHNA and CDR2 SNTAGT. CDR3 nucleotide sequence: TGTGCCAGCAGTCGGTCACGCACAGATACGCAGTATTTT. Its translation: CASSRSRTDTQYF.

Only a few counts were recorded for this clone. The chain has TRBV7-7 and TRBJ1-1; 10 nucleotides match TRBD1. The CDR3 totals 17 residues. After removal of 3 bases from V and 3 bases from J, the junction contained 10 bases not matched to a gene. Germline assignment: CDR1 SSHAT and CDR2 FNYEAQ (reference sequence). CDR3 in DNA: TGTGCCAGCAGCTTGTCCCGGGACAGGGGCGGGCACACTGAAGCTTTCTTT. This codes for CASSLSRDRGGHTEAFF.

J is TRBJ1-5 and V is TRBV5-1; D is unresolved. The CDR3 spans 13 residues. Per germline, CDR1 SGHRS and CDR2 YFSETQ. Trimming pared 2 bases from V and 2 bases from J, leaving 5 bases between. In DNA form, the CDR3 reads TGCGCCAGCAGCTTTGGAGGCAATCAGCCCCAGCATTTT. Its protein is CASSFGGNQPQHF.

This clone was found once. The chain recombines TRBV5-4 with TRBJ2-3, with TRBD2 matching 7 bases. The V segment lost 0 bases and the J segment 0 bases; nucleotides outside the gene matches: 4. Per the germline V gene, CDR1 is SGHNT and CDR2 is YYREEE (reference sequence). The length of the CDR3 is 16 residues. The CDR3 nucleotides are TGTGCCAGCAGCTTGGACGGGGGGTTAAGCACAGATACGCAGTATTTT. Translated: CASSLDGGLSTDTQYF.

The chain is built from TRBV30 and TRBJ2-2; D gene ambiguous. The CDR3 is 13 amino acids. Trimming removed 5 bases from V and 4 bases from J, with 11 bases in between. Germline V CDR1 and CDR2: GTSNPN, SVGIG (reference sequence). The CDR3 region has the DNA TGTGCCTGGGGCGCGGTGGGCACCGGGGAGCTGTTTTTT. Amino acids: CAWGAVGTGELFF.

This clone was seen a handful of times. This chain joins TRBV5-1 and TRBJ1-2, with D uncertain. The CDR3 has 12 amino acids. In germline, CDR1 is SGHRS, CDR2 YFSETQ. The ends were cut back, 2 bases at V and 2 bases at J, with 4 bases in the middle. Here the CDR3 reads CASSLENYGYTF. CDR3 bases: TGCGCCAGCAGCTTAGAGAACTATGGCTACACCTTC.